The rows below give T cell receptor beta chains drawn from one sample of a study of vaccination and CD4 T cells after COVID-19. Using its own MiXCR run on the PCR reads, TCRdb lists one record per CDR3 protein. The repertoire holds about 19,000 distinct CDR3 sequences, less than 55% seen once, with roughly 10% in the top ten. These receptors have no known antigen. Sample: CD4+ T cells from blood, cultured in vitro, taken before SARS-CoV-2 vaccination. Source of these receptors: a human donor who had recovered from COVID-19. Each CDR3 is given with its conserved first and last residue. D genes are given only for firm matches. Clone size is not always given. Where it is, it says once, few, many or a class for expanded clones.

D	J	size	V	CDR3	DNA
TRBD2	TRBJ2-1	-	TRBV7-3	CASSFDRGRTYNEQFF	TGTGCCAGCAGCTTTGACCGCGGGAGAACCTACAATGAGCAGTTCTTC
-	TRBJ1-5	-	TRBV11-2	CASSLAGGDQPQHF	TGTGCCAGCAGCTTAGCTGGTGGTGATCAGCCCCAGCATTTT
TRBD1	TRBJ1-1	few	TRBV7-9	CASSLQGAMGEAFF	TGTGCCAGCAGCTTACAGGGGGCAATGGGTGAAGCTTTCTTT
TRBD1	TRBJ1-5	-	TRBV6-1	CASSPRQGSNQPQHF	TGTGCCAGCAGCCCACGACAGGGAAGCAATCAGCCCCAGCATTTT
-	TRBJ2-5	few	TRBV7-8	CASSPGTRETQYF	TGTGCCAGCAGCCCAGGGACGAGGGAGACCCAGTACTTC
TRBD1	TRBJ1-5	-	TRBV6-1	CASSRQGARQPQHF	TGTGCCAGCAGTCGACAGGGGGCGCGTCAGCCCCAGCATTTT
-	TRBJ1-4	-	TRBV6-1	CASSDPPPEGRVSGEKLFF	TGTGCCAGCAGTGACCCCCCCCCTGAAGGCAGGGTTAGTGGTGAAAAACTGTTTTTT
-	TRBJ2-6	-	TRBV15	CATSRDLGSSSGANVLTF	TGTGCCACCAGCAGAGATCTGGGCAGCAGCTCTGGGGCCAACGTCCTGACTTTC
TRBD2	TRBJ2-3	-	TRBV27	CASRRSGKNTQYF	TGTGCCAGCAGGCGTAGCGGGAAGAATACGCAGTATTTT
TRBD1	TRBJ2-3	-	TRBV6-1	CASRTTGTGSDTQYF	TGTGCCAGCAGGACGACAGGGACGGGGTCGGATACGCAGTATTTT
TRBD1	TRBJ2-2	-	TRBV20-1	CSAGQDTGELFF	TGCAGTGCTGGACAGGACACCGGGGAGCTGTTTTTT
-	TRBJ1-1	-	TRBV4-1	CASSLIQVNTEAFF	TGCGCCAGCAGCCTTATTCAGGTGAACACTGAAGCTTTCTTT
TRBD1	TRBJ1-4	-	TRBV4-1	CASSQGTGTGTNEKLFF	TGCGCCAGCAGCCAAGGGACAGGGACAGGAACTAATGAAAAACTGTTTTTT